The 3 T cell receptor beta chains below were found in one sample sequenced in a study of T cell responses to AZD1222 COVID-19 vaccine. Clones were read by immunoSEQ multiplex PCR, and TCRdb kept only the in-frame ones, dropping some. In the table there are about 210,000 clones, about 94% of which are singletons. The material sequenced was peripheral blood, taken 28 days after the second dose of the MenACWY control vaccine. Every receptor here comes from an adult who received the MenACWY meningococcal vaccine as a control.

J is TRBJ2-7 and V is TRBV14, with unresolved D. V was shortened by 1 base and J by 3 bases, with 4 bases between the two germline ends. The V gene's germline CDR1 is SGHDN and CDR2 FVKESK. The CDR3 loop spans 12 amino acids. CDR3 nucleotide sequence: TGTGCCAGCAGCCAAGTACGCTACGAGCAGTACTTC. Protein: CASSQVRYEQYF.

The gene calls are TRBV7-2 and TRBJ1-5; 11 bases are a match to TRBD1. The CDR3 runs 15 residues. Germline V gene sequence: CDR1 SGHTA, CDR2 FQGNSA. V was pared by 7 bases and J by 5 bases, with 7 bases of the junction left unmatched. The CDR3 DNA sequence: TGTGCCAGCACCTCGGGGACAGGGGGGTATCAGCCCCAGCATTTT. As protein: CASTSGTGGYQPQHF. Looking up the rest from reference TRBV7-2 and TRBJ1-5 gives the full variable domain: GAGVSQSPSNKVTEKGKDVELRCDPISGHTALYWYRQSLGQGLEFLIYFQGNSAPDKSGLPSDRFSAERTGGSVSTLTIQRTQQEDSAVYLCASTSGTGGYQPQHFGDGTRLSIL.

V is TRBV30 and J is TRBJ1-3, with TRBD1 matching over 8 bases. V lost 2 bases and J lost 8; bases outside the gene matches: 8. The CDR3 runs to 14 residues. Germline loops: CDR1 GTSNPN, CDR2 SVGIG (reference sequence). This CDR3 reads CAWSLGQGWDTIYF. DNA of the CDR3: TGTGCCTGGAGTCTAGGACAGGGCTGGGACACCATATATTTT.